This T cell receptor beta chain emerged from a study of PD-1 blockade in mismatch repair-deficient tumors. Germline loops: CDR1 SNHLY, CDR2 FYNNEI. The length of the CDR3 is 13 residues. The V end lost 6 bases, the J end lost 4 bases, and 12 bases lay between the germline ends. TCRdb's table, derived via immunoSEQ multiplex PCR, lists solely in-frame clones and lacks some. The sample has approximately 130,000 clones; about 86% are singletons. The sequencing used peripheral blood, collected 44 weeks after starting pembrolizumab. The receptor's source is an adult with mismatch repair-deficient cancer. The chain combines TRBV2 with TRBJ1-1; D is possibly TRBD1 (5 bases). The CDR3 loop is CASSREVGTEAFF. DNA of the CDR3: TGTGCCAGCAGCAGGGAGGTGGGCACTGAAGCTTTCTTT. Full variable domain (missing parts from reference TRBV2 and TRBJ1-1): EPEVTQTPSHQVTQMGQEVILRCVPISNHLYFYWYRQILGQKVEFLVSFYNNEISEKSEIFDDQFSVERPDGSNFTLKIRSTKLEDSAMYFCASSREVGTEAFFGQGTRLTVV.